This T cell receptor beta chain was recovered during a study of T-cell reconstitution after alpha-beta-depleted transplantation in children. This CDR3 is 14 amino acids long. J was trimmed by 2 bases and V by 9 bases; bases with no gene match: 6. Germline V lookup: CDR1 MNHNS, CDR2 SASEGT. Unique molecular identifiers were incorporated into the prepared TCRbeta library. TCRdb independently ran MiXCR on the PCR reads; one entry per CDR3 protein. This sample yields about 360,000 distinct CDR3 sequences, of which 13% are seen a single time; 3.5% to 4.5% belongs to the top ten. The chain combines TRBV6-1 with TRBJ1-2; TRBD1 agrees at 10 bases. The receptor comes from a human donor who donated a stem cell graft to a child with Fanconi anemia. Sequencing was performed on PBMCs, taken from the stem cell graft. DNA for the CDR3: TGTGCCAGTAGACCGGGACAGGGGAACTATGGCTACACCTTC. Protein: CASRPGQGNYGYTF.